This TCR beta chain appears in the sequencing data of a study of radiotherapy plus CTLA-4 blockade in lung cancer. Study-wide findings and caveats: Blood saw expansion of tumor-derived TCR clones after radiotherapy plus ipilimumab. According to reports, early shifts in blood T cell clones, alongside interferon-beta, forecast response most accurately.

Method: immunoSEQ multiplex PCR; TCRdb's copy keeps in-frame clones and lacks some. The sample contains about 110,000 clones, over 65% of which appear only once. Focal radiation with ipilimumab CTLA-4 blockade was given to patients with chemo-refractory metastatic non-small-cell lung cancer. Details on this clone: As yet, its antigen is unknown.

Unmatched junction bases numbered 2, after V lost 4 bases and J lost 2 bases. The CDR3 consists of 14 residues. Per the germline V gene, CDR1 is SGHNT and CDR2 is YYREEE (reference sequence). The chain uses TRBV5-4 and TRBJ1-3; 8 bases are shared with TRBD1. Sequenced here: peripheral blood, sampled from a patient treated with radiotherapy plus ipilimumab. The sequence was obtained from a human donor with non-small cell lung cancer that progressed on radiotherapy plus ipilimumab. Some clones in this sample may be carry-over from other donors' samples. As DNA, the CDR3 is TGTGCCAGCAGCCCAGGGGGCCCTGGAAACACCATATATTTT. This encodes CASSPGGPGNTIYF.